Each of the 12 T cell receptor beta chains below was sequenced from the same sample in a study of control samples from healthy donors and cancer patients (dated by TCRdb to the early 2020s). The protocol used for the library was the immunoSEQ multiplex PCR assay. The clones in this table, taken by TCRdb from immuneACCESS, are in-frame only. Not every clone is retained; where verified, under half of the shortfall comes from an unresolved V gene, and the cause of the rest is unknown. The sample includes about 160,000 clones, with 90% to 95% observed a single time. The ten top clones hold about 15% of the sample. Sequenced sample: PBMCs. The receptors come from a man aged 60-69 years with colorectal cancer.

CDR3 nucleotides: TGTGCCAGCAGCTCCCAGGCAGGGGCGGTGGAGACCCAGTACTTC. Translating it yields CASSSQAGAVETQYF. The gene calls are TRBV7-9 and TRBJ2-5; D possibly corresponds to TRBD1 (6 bases). Per the germline V gene, CDR1 is SEHNR and CDR2 is FQNEAQ (reference sequence). V gave up 4 bases and J gave up 5 bases, with 17 bases separating them. This CDR3 is built from 15 residues.

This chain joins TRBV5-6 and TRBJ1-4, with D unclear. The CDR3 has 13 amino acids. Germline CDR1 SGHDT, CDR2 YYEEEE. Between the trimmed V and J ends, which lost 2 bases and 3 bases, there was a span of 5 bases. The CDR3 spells CASSLWANEKLFF. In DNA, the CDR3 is TGTGCCAGCAGCTTATGGGCTAATGAAAAACTGTTTTTT. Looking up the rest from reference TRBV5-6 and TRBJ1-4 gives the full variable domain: DAGVTQSPTHLIKTRGQQVTLRCSPKSGHDTVSWYQQALGQGPQFIFQYYEEEERQRGNFPDRFSGHQFPNYSSELNVNALLLGDSALYLCASSLWANEKLFFGSGTQLSVL.

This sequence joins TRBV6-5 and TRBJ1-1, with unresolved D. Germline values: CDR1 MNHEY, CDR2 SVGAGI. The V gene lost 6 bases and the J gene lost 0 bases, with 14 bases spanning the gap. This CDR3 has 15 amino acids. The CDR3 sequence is CASRTETEMNTEAFF. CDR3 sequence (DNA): TGTGCCAGCAGGACCGAAACGGAAATGAACACTGAAGCTTTCTTT.

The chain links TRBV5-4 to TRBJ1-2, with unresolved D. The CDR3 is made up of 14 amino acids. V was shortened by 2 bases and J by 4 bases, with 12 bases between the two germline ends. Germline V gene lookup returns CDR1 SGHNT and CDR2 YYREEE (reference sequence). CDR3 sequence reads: CASSFSLNSYGYTF. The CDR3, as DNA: TGTGCCAGCAGCTTTTCACTGAACTCCTATGGCTACACCTTC.

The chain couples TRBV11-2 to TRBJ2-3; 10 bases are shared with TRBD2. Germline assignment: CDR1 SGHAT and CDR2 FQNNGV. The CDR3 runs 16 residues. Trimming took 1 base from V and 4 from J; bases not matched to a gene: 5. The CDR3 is CASSLVDLAGADTQYF. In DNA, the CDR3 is TGTGCCAGCAGCTTAGTGGACCTAGCGGGGGCAGATACGCAGTATTTT.

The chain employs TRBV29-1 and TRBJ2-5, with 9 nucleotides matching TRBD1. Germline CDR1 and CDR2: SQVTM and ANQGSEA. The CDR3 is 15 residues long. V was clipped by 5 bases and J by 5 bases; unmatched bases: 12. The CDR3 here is CSVTRTGGVGETQYF. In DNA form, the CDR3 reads TGCAGCGTTACCAGAACAGGGGGCGTTGGGGAGACCCAGTACTTC.

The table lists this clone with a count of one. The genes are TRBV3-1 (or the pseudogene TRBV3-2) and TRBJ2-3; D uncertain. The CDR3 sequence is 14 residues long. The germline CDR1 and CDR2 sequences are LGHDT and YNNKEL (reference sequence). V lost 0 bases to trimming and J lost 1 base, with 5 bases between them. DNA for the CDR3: TGTGCCAGCAGCCAAGATAAGGGCACAGATACGCAGTATTTT. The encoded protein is CASSQDKGTDTQYF.

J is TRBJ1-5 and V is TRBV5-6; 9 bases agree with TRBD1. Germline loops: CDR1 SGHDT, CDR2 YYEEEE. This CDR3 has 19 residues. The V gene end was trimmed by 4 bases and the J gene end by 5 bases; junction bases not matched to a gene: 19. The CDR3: CASSASGTGLSRGDQPQHF. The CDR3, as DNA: TGTGCCAGCAGCGCCTCCGGGACAGGGTTGAGTCGAGGCGATCAGCCCCAGCATTTT.

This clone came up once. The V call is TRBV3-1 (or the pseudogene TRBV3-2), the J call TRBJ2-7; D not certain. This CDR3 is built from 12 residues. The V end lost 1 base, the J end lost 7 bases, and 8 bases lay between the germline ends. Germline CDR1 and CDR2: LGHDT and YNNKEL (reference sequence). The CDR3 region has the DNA TGTGCCAGCAGCCAAGTGCCCGTAGAGCAGTACTTC. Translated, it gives CASSQVPVEQYF.

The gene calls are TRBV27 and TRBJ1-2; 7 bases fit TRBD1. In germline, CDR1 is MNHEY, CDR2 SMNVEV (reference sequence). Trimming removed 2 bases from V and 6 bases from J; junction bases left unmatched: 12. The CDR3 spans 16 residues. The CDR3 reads CASSLGVGGGRNGYTF. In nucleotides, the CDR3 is TGTGCCAGCAGTTTAGGGGTAGGGGGCGGACGGAATGGCTACACCTTC.

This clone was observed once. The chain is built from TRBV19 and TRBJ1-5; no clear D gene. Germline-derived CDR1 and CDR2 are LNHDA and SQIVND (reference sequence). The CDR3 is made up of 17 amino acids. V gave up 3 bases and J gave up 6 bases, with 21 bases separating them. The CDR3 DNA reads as TGTGCCAGTAGTATTGAGGGCCAGCGGCGATCTCTTCAGCCCCAGCATTTT. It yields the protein CASSIEGQRRSLQPQHF.

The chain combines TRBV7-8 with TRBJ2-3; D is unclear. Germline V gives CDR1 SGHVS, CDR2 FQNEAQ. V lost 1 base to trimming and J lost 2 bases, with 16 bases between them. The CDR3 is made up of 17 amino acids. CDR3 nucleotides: TGTGCCAGCAGCTTAGGCGCATGGGCAGGATCCACAGATACGCAGTATTTT. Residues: CASSLGAWAGSTDTQYF.